This entry describes one T cell receptor (beta chain). Its antigen is not known. The germline V gene has CDR1 SGHAT and CDR2 FQNNGV. Trimming cost V 5 bases and J 0 bases, with 14 bases left between them. The CDR3 runs 15 residues. The method was immunoSEQ multiplex PCR; TCRdb's version includes in-frame clones alone and lacks a portion of them. The sample has 95,000 to 130,000 clones, 85% to 95% seen once; the top ten hold about 3%. The sample is drawn from a study of T cell responses to AZD1222 COVID-19 vaccine. Overall study: It was second doses at about 4 or about 12 weeks that were pooled.

Findings of the study overall: Clonal diversity may have been underestimated, and the donors were mostly white British, with more females than males.

This TCR was recovered from an adult in good health. The specimen comprised peripheral blood, sampled on day 0 of AZD1222 vaccination. The gene calls are TRBV11-2 and TRBJ2-7; D might be TRBD2 (6 bases). CDR3 protein: CASSPLLAFSYEQYF. CDR3 sequence (DNA): TGTGCCAGCAGCCCCTTGCTAGCGTTCTCCTACGAGCAGTACTTC. Using reference TRBV11-2 and TRBJ2-7 for the parts outside the CDR3, the full variable domain is EAGVAQSPRYKIIEKRQSVAFWCNPISGHATLYWYQQILGQGPKLLIQFQNNGVVDDSQLPKDRFSAERLKGVDSTLKIQPAKLEDSAVYLCASSPLLAFSYEQYFGPGTRLTVT.